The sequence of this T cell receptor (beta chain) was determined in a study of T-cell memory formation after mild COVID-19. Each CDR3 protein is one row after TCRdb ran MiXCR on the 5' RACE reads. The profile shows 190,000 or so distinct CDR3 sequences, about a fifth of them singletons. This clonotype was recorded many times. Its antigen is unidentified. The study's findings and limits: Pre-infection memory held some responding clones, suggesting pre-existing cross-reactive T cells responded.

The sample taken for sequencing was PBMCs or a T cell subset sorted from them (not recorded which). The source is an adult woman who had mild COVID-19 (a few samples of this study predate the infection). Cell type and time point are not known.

The CDR3 loop is CATSDERTNQETQYF. CDR3 DNA: TGTGCCACCAGTGATGAACGGACTAACCAAGAGACCCAGTACTTC. The J gene is TRBJ2-5, the V gene TRBV24-1, with TRBD2 as a possible D gene (6 bases). Per the germline V gene, CDR1 is KGHDR and CDR2 is SFDVKD. V was shortened by 3 bases and J by 0 bases, with 10 bases between the two germline ends. The CDR3 runs 15 residues.